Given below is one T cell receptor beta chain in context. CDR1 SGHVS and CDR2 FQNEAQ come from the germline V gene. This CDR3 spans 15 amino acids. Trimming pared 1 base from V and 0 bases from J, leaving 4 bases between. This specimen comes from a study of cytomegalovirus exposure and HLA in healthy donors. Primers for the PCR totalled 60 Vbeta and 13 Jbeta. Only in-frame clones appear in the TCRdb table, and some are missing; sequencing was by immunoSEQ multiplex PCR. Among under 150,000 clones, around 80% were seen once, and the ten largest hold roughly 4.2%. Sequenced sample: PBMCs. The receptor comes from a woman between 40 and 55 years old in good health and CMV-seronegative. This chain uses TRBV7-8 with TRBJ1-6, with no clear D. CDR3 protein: CASSLGVSYNSPLHF. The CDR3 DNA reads TGTGCCAGCAGCTTAGGAGTCTCCTATAATTCACCCCTCCACTTT.